The rows below give T cell receptor beta chains drawn from one sample of a study of shared clonotypes between healthy human individuals. Clones were sequenced by immunoSEQ multiplex PCR, and TCRdb holds only the in-frame ones, with some missing. The repertoire holds some 2,000,000 clones, with 85% to 95% as singletons. The material sequenced was naive CD8+ T cells sorted from blood. These receptors were collected from a man aged 18 to 35 in good health. Both conserved end residues are part of each CDR3. The D gene is left open where the match is weak. The size of a clone is reported for some rows only, either as once, few or many, or as a class for expanded clones.

j_call v_call clone_size d_call cdr3_nt cdr3_aa
TRBJ1-1 TRBV19 NA NA TGTGCCAGTAGTATAGACACGAGGACTGAAGCTTTCTTT CASSIDTRTEAFF
TRBJ2-1 TRBV4-3 NA NA TGCGCCAGCAGCCAGGGAATAGCGGACAATGAGCAGTTCTTC CASSQGIADNEQFF
TRBJ2-2 TRBV30 NA NA TGTGCCTGGAGTACGTACCCCGGGGAGCTGTTTTTT CAWSTYPGELFF
TRBJ2-5 TRBV27 once NA TGTGCCAGCAGTTTATCATCCGGTGGGATGGGGGAGACCCAGTACTTC CASSLSSGGMGETQYF
TRBJ1-5 TRBV10-3 NA NA TGTGCCATCAGTGAAAGGGACAGCAATCAGCCCCAGCATTTT CAISERDSNQPQHF
TRBJ2-1 TRBV5-1 NA NA TGCGCCAGCAGCCCCGGGGGGCTCAATGAGCAGTTCTTC CASSPGGLNEQFF
TRBJ2-7 TRBV18 NA NA TGTGCCAGCTCACCATATACCACCGGGACTGCCTCGTCCTACGAGCAGTACTTC CASSPYTTGTASSYEQYF
TRBJ2-7 TRBV7-7 once TRBD1 TGTGCTAGCAGCTTAGACAGGGACAGGGGGAACCCGAACTCCTACGAGCAGTACTTC CASSLDRDRGNPNSYEQYF
TRBJ2-3 TRBV4-1 NA TRBD2 TGCGCCAGCAGCCAAGGCCAAGCGGGGGGGAGCACAGATACGCAGTATTTT CASSQGQAGGSTDTQYF
TRBJ1-4 TRBV9 NA NA TGTGCCAGCAGCGTAGCTGCCGGGGTTTCTACTGAAAAACTGTTTTTT CASSVAAGVSTEKLFF
TRBJ2-5 TRBV7-9 NA NA NA CASILGETQYF
TRBJ1-1 TRBV19 NA NA TGTGCCAGTAGTTTCAGGGATACTGAAGCTTTCTTT CASSFRDTEAFF
TRBJ1-5 TRBV6-1 NA TRBD1 TGTGCCAGCAGTGAACTACGGCAGGGGGCAAGACAGCCCCAGCATTTT CASSELRQGARQPQHF
TRBJ1-2 TRBV4-1 once TRBD1 TGCGCCAGCAGCCCGGGGACAGGAGCTAACTATGGCTACACCTTC CASSPGTGANYGYTF
TRBJ2-5 TRBV5-1 NA TRBD2 TGCGCCAGCAGCTTGGAGATCGATGTGAGCGGGAGCAGGGAAGAGACCCAGTACTTC CASSLEIDVSGSREETQYF
TRBJ2-5 TRBV9 NA TRBD1 TGTGCCAGCAGCCTACAGGGGGCTCGGGAGACCCAGTACTTC CASSLQGARETQYF
TRBJ2-1 TRBV6-5 NA NA TGTGCCAGCAGCCCTGGTGGACTGCAGTTCTTC CASSPGGLQFF
TRBJ2-7 TRBV6-5 NA TRBD2 TGTGCCAGCAGTTTTGCGGGGGGCTACGAGCAGTACTTC CASSFAGGYEQYF
TRBJ2-3 TRBV30 NA NA TGTGCCTGGAGTGTAGTCGTCAGGTCGGATACGCAGTATTTT CAWSVVVRSDTQYF
TRBJ2-2 TRBV4-3 once TRBD2 TGCGCCAGCAGCCATTCTAGCGGCCCGAACACCGGGGAGCTGTTTTTT CASSHSSGPNTGELFF
TRBJ2-5 TRBV28 NA NA TGTGCCAGCAGTGAGGGGGGGCTGGAGACCCAGTACTTC CASSEGGLETQYF
TRBJ2-3 TRBV7-8 NA TRBD2 TGTGCCAGCAGCTTAGAATATACTAGCGGGAAAGATACGCAGTATTTT CASSLEYTSGKDTQYF
TRBJ2-1 TRBV7-9 NA NA TGTGCCAGCAGGTCGCAGGCTGAGCAGTTCTTC CASRSQAEQFF
TRBJ2-3 TRBV4-1 NA NA TGCGCCAGCAGCCCTCAAGGGGGGCTCACGCTCACAGATACGCAGTATTTT CASSPQGGLTLTDTQYF
TRBJ2-7 TRBV5-1 NA NA TGCGCCAGCAGCTCGTACAACTACGAGCAGTACTTC CASSSYNYEQYF
TRBJ1-4 TRBV25-1 NA NA TGTGCCAGCGGTGATTCTGAGATTCTGGAAAAACTGTTTTTT CASGDSEILEKLFF
TRBJ1-1 TRBV7-6 NA NA TGTGCCAGCAGCCCCGGACTGCTGAACACTGAAGCTTTCTTT CASSPGLLNTEAFF
TRBJ1-1 TRBV27 NA NA TGTGCCAGCAGTTTAATTGGCCGTCGGACTGAAGCTTTCTTT CASSLIGRRTEAFF
TRBJ1-1 TRBV7-9 NA NA TGTGCCAGCAGCTTTGGGCCGTCAGCATTGAACACTGAAGCTTTCTTT CASSFGPSALNTEAFF
TRBJ2-3 TRBV7-9 NA NA TGTGCTGAGCAGGCGATCACAGATACGCAGTATTTT CAEQAITDTQYF
TRBJ2-2 TRBV5-4 once NA TGTGCCAGCAAGCCGGGCACCGGGGAGCTGTTTTTT CASKPGTGELFF
TRBJ2-1 TRBV19 NA NA TGTGCCAGTACTCCGGACAGTCATGAGCAGTTCTTC CASTPDSHEQFF
TRBJ1-3 TRBV7-9 NA NA TGTGCCAGCAGCCAAAAAGCGGTGGGAAACACCATATATTTT CASSQKAVGNTIYF
TRBJ2-3 TRBV10-2 NA NA TGCGCCAGCAGTGAAGGAGGGATGACAGATACGCAGTATTTT CASSEGGMTDTQYF
TRBJ2-3 TRBV5-8 NA TRBD2 TGTGCCAGCAGCCCGATAGCGGGAAGAGATACGCAGTATTTT CASSPIAGRDTQYF